Listed here are 26 T cell receptor beta chains from one sample, sequenced in a study of blood T cells in healthy people across ages (dated by TCRdb to about 2015). Library method: 5' RACE. TCRdb records Illumina HiSeq 2500 as the sequencer. The second PCR ran for about 6 to 12 cycles and used a J-beta primer mix along with a sample-barcoded 5' primer. Through fastp at Q25 and MiXCR, TCRdb rebuilt clones from the public reads, retaining in-frame beta chains. Every CDR3 protein is listed once, alongside the most common genes and DNA of its rows. Counted in this sample were about 1.8 million distinct CDR3 sequences; approximately 50% of them appeared once. 2.1% of the sample goes to the ten largest clones. The source material was blood. The receptors originated from a woman in her 40s in good health.

This clonotype was found a few times. The chain joins TRBV9 to TRBJ1-2; 7 bases line up with TRBD1. V trimming: 0 bases; J trimming: 4 bases; junction bases outside the gene matches: 6. This CDR3 comprises 15 residues. The germline V gene encodes CDR1 SGDLS and CDR2 YYNGEE. CDR3 amino acids: CASSVARQGGYGYTF. The CDR3 coding sequence is TGTGCCAGCAGCGTAGCGAGACAGGGAGGCTATGGCTACACCTTC.

Details on this clonotype: With a much larger clone just one base away, this may be a read error. DNA of the CDR3: TGCAGTGCTAGAGCGGACAGGGGACAAAGGTTTTATGGCTACACCTTC. The encoded protein is CSARADRGQRFYGYTF. The chain recombines TRBV20-1 with TRBJ1-2; 9 bases match TRBD1. V was clipped by 1 base and J by 5 bases; unmatched bases: 11. The CDR3 length is 16 residues. Germline values: CDR1 DFQATT, CDR2 SNEGSKA (reference sequence).

The chain employs TRBV6-6 and TRBJ2-3; D gene ambiguous. Germline CDR1 and CDR2: MNHNY and SVGAGI (reference sequence). CDR3 size: 12 residues. V lost 2 bases and J lost 4, with 4 bases in between. This CDR3 is CASSYESDTQYF. CDR3 nucleotide sequence: TGTGCCAGCAGTTACGAATCAGATACGCAGTATTTT.

Remarks on this clonotype: Germline is not matched at one junction end, which may reflect a read error. The CDR3 region has the DNA TGTGCCAGCAGCTTGCTTGGACTAGCGGGGGGTCAAACAGATACGCGGTATTTT. Residues: CASSLLGLAGGQTDTRYF. The J gene is TRBJ2-3, the V gene TRBV5-5; 14 bases are a match to TRBD2. CDR1 and CDR2 from the germline V gene are SGHKS and YYEKEE (reference sequence). There are 18 residues in the CDR3.

For this clonotype: This may be a read error: a much more frequent sequence differs by one nucleotide. The chain is built from TRBV5-1 and TRBJ2-3; 7 bases fit TRBD2. In germline, CDR1 is SGHRS, CDR2 YFSETQ. The CDR3 extends over 15 amino acids. The CDR3 nucleotides are TGCGCCAGCAGATGGCTAGCGGTGAACACAGATACGCGGTATTTT. This codes for CASRWLAVNTDTRYF.

The table lists this clonotype with a few counts. The chain has TRBV7-2 and TRBJ2-1; TRBD2 matches at 7 bases. The CDR3 spans 15 residues. V trimming: 5 bases; J trimming: 10 bases; junction bases outside the gene matches: 14. Germline V gives CDR1 SGHTA, CDR2 FQGNSA. CDR3 DNA: TGTGCCAGCAGCGTAGGACTAGGGGCCGGATCGGAGCAGTTCTTC. It encodes CASSVGLGAGSEQFF.

This chain links TRBV7-9 with TRBJ2-7; possibly TRBD2 for D (6 bases). The DNA end lines up better with TRBJ2-5; the J call may be wrong. Germline values: CDR1 SEHNR, CDR2 FQNEAQ (reference sequence). The CDR3 totals 11 residues. In DNA form, the CDR3 reads TGTGCCAGCGCGGAGGGAGGGACCCAGTACTTC. This encodes CASAEGGTQYF.

This clonotype was detected a few times. The chain carries TRBV7-9 and TRBJ2-7, with TRBD1 identical over 7 bases. From germline, CDR1 is SEHNR and CDR2 FQNEAQ (reference sequence). The CDR3 is 14 amino acids. J was trimmed by 5 bases and V by 6 bases; bases with no gene match: 10. The CDR3 sequence is CASSYDREGHEQYF. The CDR3 coding sequence is TGTGCCAGCAGTTACGACAGGGAAGGACACGAGCAGTACTTC.

CDR3 DNA sequence: TGCAGCGTTGAAGATAAGCGGGCTGGGTATGGCTACACCTTC. Encoded protein: CSVEDKRAGYGYTF. The gene calls are TRBV29-1 and TRBJ1-2, with unresolved D. V was trimmed by 0 bases and J by 5 bases, leaving 13 bases between them. The CDR3 has 14 residues. Germline-derived CDR1 and CDR2 are SQVTM and ANQGSEA.

The chain links TRBV20-1 to TRBJ2-3; no clear D gene. V lost 3 bases and J 5 bases, leaving 9 bases between the germline ends. Germline V gene data show CDR1 as DFQATT and CDR2 as SNEGSKA (reference sequence). The length of the CDR3 is 12 residues. This chain's CDR3 is CSARTLQDTQYF. The CDR3 DNA reads TGCAGTGCTAGGACCCTCCAAGATACGCAGTATTTT.

The table lists this clonotype with a few counts. The V call is TRBV20-1, the J call TRBJ2-7; D gene uncertain. The CDR3 runs to 14 residues. The germline CDR1 and CDR2 sequences are DFQATT and SNEGSKA (reference sequence). Between the trimmed V and J ends, which lost 1 base and 2 bases, there was a span of 12 bases. This CDR3 is CSARGAEGTYEQYF. CDR3 in DNA: TGCAGTGCTAGAGGTGCGGAAGGGACCTACGAGCAGTACTTC.

The chain joins TRBV11-2 to TRBJ2-3; 8 bases match TRBD1. The CDR3 is 15 residues long. J was trimmed by 6 bases and V by 5 bases; bases with no gene match: 10. Germline CDR1 SGHAT, CDR2 FQNNGV. CDR3 bases: TGTGCCAGCAGCCCTACAGGGGGGCCAATGGATACGCAGTATTTT. Its translation is CASSPTGGPMDTQYF.

On this clonotype itself: The germline gene is not matched at one end of the junction; a read error may be the cause. V usage is TRBV28 and J usage is TRBJ2-1; 9 bases are a match to TRBD2. The germline V gene has CDR1 MDHEN and CDR2 SYDVKM. CDR3 size: 15 residues. CDR3 loop: CAGSLMRGGKNEQFF. DNA for the CDR3: TGTGCCGGCAGTTTAATGCGGGGGGGCAAGAATGAGCAGTTCTTC.

This clonotype was observed a single time. The V gene is TRBV7-2, the J gene TRBJ1-1, with D unclear. This CDR3 comprises 15 residues. Germline values: CDR1 SGHTA, CDR2 FQGNSA. The germline V and J ends were trimmed by 4 bases and 5 bases, with 17 bases remaining between them. The CDR3: CASSSKGSFATEAFF. The DNA of the CDR3 is TGTGCCAGCAGCTCGAAGGGATCATTTGCTACTGAAGCTTTCTTT.

V gene TRBV20-1 combines with J gene TRBJ1-2; D gene uncertain. The CDR3 covers 14 residues. The ends were cut back, 0 bases at V and 4 bases at J, with 12 bases in the middle. From germline, CDR1 is DFQATT and CDR2 SNEGSKA (reference sequence). The CDR3 DNA reads TGCAGTGCTAGAGATCCCCGGGGAATCTATGGCTACACCTTC. This gives the protein CSARDPRGIYGYTF.

J is TRBJ1-1 and V is TRBV12-3 or TRBV12-4; D not certain. Trimming took off 0 bases at V and 4 bases at J, with 12 bases between the two ends. CDR3 length: 15 residues. The CDR3 DNA sequence: TGTGCCAGCAGTTTAGCAGGGTCAAGTAGCACTGAAGCTTTCTTT. Translated, it gives CASSLAGSSSTEAFF.

The V gene is TRBV7-2, the J gene TRBJ2-3; 7 bases align to TRBD1. V was clipped by 4 bases and J by 4 bases; unmatched bases: 20. Germline CDR1 is SGHTA and CDR2 is FQGNSA. This CDR3 has 19 amino acids. In nucleotides, the CDR3 is TGTGCCAGCAGCTGGCTCGGTCCTACAGGGGTTGGGGGCCCAGATACGCAGTATTTT. This sequence encodes CASSWLGPTGVGGPDTQYF.

This chain joins TRBV4-1 and TRBJ2-1, with no clear D. CDR1 MGHRA and CDR2 YSYEKL come from the germline V gene. V was clipped by 0 bases and J by 8 bases, with 11 bases between them. The CDR3 has 14 amino acids. CDR3 coding DNA: TGCGCCAGCAGCCAAGATACGGCCCGGGATGAGCAGTTCTTC. The encoded protein is CASSQDTARDEQFF.

This clonotype was counted between two and nine times. This chain joins TRBV15 and TRBJ2-7; 8 nucleotides match TRBD1. Germline V gene lookup returns CDR1 LNHNV and CDR2 YYDKDF (reference sequence). J gave up 3 bases and V 4 bases, and 2 bases lay outside the gene matches. The CDR3 sequence is 13 residues long. CDR3 nucleotides: TGTGCCACCAGCATTACAGGGGGCTACGAGCAGTACTTC. Residues: CATSITGGYEQYF.

This chain connects TRBV28 to TRBJ2-7; no definite D call. The ends were cut back, 2 bases at V and 1 base at J, with 12 bases in the middle. Germline-derived CDR1 and CDR2 are MDHEN and SYDVKM. This CDR3 is 15 amino acids long. The CDR3 region is CASSLASIGSYEQYF. The CDR3 nucleotides are TGTGCCAGCAGTTTAGCCTCAATCGGGTCCTACGAGCAGTACTTC.

The chain uses TRBV20-1 and TRBJ2-7, with D possibly TRBD2 on 5 matching bases. The CDR3 length is 15 residues. Trimming removed 3 bases from V and 3 bases from J, with 18 bases in between. Germline lookup yields CDR1 DFQATT and CDR2 SNEGSKA (reference sequence). CDR3 in DNA: TGCAGTGCTAGGTTCGAGGGATCGACCTTCTACGAGCAGTACTTC. Translated, it gives CSARFEGSTFYEQYF.

The chain couples TRBV7-2 to TRBJ2-5; D is undetermined. The CDR3 covers 15 residues. Per germline, CDR1 SGHTA and CDR2 FQGNSA. Deletions cut 5 bases from V and 2 bases from J, with 15 bases between. In nucleotides, the CDR3 is TGTGCCAGCAGCACTCTACCGGATGTACAAGAGACCCAGTACTTC. Residues: CASSTLPDVQETQYF.

V usage is TRBV20-1 and J usage is TRBJ2-1; the match to TRBD2 covers 8 bases. Germline values: CDR1 DFQATT, CDR2 SNEGSKA (reference sequence). The CDR3 has 15 amino acids. The CDR3: CRGRAGAASYNEQFF. DNA for the CDR3: TGCAGGGGGCGAGCGGGGGCGGCCTCCTACAATGAGCAGTTCTTC.

The chain employs TRBV7-9 and TRBJ2-6; D may correspond to TRBD1 or TRBD2 (6 bases each). From germline, CDR1 is SEHNR and CDR2 FQNEAQ (reference sequence). This CDR3 has 19 residues. Trimming stripped 5 bases from V and 0 bases from J, with 20 bases between. The DNA for the CDR3 is TGTGCCAGCAGCCCCCCATCGGGGGCCCCTACCTCTGGGGCCAACGTCCTGACTTTC. It codes for CASSPPSGAPTSGANVLTF.

Only one count was recorded for this clonotype. J is TRBJ2-1 and V is TRBV6-4; D gene uncertain. The V and J ends lost 4 bases and 0 bases respectively, with 10 bases between them. Germline CDR1 MRHNA, CDR2 SNTAGT. The CDR3 spans 15 residues. Written as DNA, the CDR3 is TGTGCCAGCAGTGTTGTCCCCCTCTCCTACAATGAGCAGTTCTTC. This gives the protein CASSVVPLSYNEQFF.

This rearrangement joins TRBV6-5 to TRBJ2-1, with unresolved D. V was clipped by 6 bases and J by 4 bases, with 13 bases between them. The germline V gene encodes CDR1 MNHEY and CDR2 SVGAGI. This CDR3 is built from 14 residues. CDR3 in DNA: TGTGCCAGCAGCCGACAACCCGGTTACAATGAGCAGTTCTTC. Its protein is CASSRQPGYNEQFF.